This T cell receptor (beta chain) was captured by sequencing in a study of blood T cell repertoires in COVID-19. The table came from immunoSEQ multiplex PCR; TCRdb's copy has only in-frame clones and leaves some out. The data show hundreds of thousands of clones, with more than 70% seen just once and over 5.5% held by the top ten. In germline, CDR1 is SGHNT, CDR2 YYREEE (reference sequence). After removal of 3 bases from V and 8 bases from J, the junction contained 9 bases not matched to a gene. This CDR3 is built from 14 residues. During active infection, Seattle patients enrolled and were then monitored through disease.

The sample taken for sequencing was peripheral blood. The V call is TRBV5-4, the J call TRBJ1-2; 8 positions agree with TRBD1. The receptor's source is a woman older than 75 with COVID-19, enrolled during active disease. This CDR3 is CASSSGQGASGYTF. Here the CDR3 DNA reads TGTGCCAGCAGCTCCGGGCAGGGGGCATCGGGCTACACCTTC.